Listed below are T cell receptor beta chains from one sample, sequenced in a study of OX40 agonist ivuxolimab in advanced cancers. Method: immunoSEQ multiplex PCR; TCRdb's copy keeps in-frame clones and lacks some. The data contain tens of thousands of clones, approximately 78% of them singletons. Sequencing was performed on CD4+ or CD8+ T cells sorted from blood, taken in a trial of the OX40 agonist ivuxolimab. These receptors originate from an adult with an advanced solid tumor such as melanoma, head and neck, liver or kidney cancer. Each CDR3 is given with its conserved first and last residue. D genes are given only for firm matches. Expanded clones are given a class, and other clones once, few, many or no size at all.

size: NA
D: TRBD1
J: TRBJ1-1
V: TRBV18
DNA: TGTGCCAGCTCCGGACAGGGCGGGGATGAAGCTTTCTTT
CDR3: CASSGQGGDEAFF

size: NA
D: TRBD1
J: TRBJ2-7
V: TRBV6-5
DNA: TGTGCCATCAAAGCCGGGACAGGGGGCTACGAGCAGTACTTC
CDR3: CAIKAGTGGYEQYF

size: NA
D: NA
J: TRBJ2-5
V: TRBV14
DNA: TGTGCCAGCAGCCAAGACGGGGCGTGGGAGCAGTACTTC
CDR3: CASSQDGAWEQYF

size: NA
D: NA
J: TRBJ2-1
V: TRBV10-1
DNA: TGCGCCAGCAGTGAGTGGGCTTTGCGGGACAACTCCTACAATGAGCAGTTCTTC
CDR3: CASSEWALRDNSYNEQFF

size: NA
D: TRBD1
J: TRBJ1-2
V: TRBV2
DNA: TGTGCCAGCAGTCCACAGGGGAAGGGCTACACCTTC
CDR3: CASSPQGKGYTF

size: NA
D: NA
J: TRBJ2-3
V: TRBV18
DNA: TGTGCCAGCTCACCGAGGATGACAGCGACAAAGGGTACGCAGTATTTT
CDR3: CASSPRMTATKGTQYF

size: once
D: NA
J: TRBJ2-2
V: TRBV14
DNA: TGTGCCAGCAGCCTTCAGGCAAACACCGGGGAGCTGTTTTTT
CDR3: CASSLQANTGELFF

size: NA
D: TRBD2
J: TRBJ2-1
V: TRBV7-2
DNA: TGTGCCAGCAGCTTAGCGGGGAGGGACGAGCAGTTCTTC
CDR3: CASSLAGRDEQFF

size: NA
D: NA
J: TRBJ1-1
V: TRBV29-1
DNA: TGCAGCGGGGCATGGGGGTCTCCTGAAGCTTTCTTT
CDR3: CSGAWGSPEAFF

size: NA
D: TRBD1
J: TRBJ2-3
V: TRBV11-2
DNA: TGTGCCAGCAGCTCCTGGACAGGGGTCGCAGATACGCAGTATTTT
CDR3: CASSSWTGVADTQYF

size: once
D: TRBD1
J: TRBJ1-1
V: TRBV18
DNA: TGTGCCAGCTCACCACAGACAGGGGGGAACACTGAAGCTTTCTTT
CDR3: CASSPQTGGNTEAFF

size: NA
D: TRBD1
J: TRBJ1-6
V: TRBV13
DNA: TGTGCCAGCAGCTTCTCATCGGGACAGATAGGAGGTTCACCCCTCCACTTT
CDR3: CASSFSSGQIGGSPLHF

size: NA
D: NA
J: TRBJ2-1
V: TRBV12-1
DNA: TGTGCCAGCAGCTCCGGGACTAGCGGGATCAGGAGCTCCTACAATGAGCAGTTCTTC
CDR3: CASSSGTSGIRSSYNEQFF

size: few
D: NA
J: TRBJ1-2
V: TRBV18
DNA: TGTGCCAGCTCCCCTTTCGGGGTGGATAGATATGGCTACACCTTC
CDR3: CASSPFGVDRYGYTF

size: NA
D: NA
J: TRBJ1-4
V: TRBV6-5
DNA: TGTGCCAGCAGTTACCTAGGAACTAATGAAAAACTGTTTTTT
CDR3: CASSYLGTNEKLFF

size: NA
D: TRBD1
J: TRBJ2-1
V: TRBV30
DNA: TGTGCCTGGAGTGACAGGGGGCCAGATGAGCAGTTCTTC
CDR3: CAWSDRGPDEQFF

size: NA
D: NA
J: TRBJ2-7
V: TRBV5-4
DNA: TGTGCCAGCAGCTTGTTCGCTGGAGGCAGAAGGCTCTACGAGCAGTACTTC
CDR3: CASSLFAGGRRLYEQYF

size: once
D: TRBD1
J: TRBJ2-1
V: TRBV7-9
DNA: TGTGCCAGCAGCTATTACACAGGGGGCGGTGAGCAGTTCTTC
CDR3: CASSYYTGGGEQFF

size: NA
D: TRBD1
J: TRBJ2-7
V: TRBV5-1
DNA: TGCGCCAGCAGCATGGGACAGGGCTCCTACGAGCAGTACTTC
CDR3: CASSMGQGSYEQYF

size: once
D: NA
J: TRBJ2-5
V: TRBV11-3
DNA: TGTGCCAGCAGCTTAGATGGGCTCCAAGAGACCCAGTACTTC
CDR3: CASSLDGLQETQYF

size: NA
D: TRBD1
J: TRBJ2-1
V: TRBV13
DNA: TGTGCCAGCAGCTTAGGTGGCAGGGGGCTATATGAGCAGTTCTTC
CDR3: CASSLGGRGLYEQFF

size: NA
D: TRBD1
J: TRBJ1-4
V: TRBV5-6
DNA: TGTGCCAGCAGCTTGAAGGGGGCAGGAGAAAAACTGTTTTTT
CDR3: CASSLKGAGEKLFF

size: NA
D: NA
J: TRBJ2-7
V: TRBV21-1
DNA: TGTGCCAGCAGTTACTCGGGGGGAAAGGGCGAGCAGTACTTC
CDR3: CASSYSGGKGEQYF

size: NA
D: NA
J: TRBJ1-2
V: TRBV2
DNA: TGTGCCAGCAGTGAATATGAGAGCTATGGCTACACCTTC
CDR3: CASSEYESYGYTF

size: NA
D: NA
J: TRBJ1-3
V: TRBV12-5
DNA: TGTGCTAGTGGTTTGGTTGGTGGGGACACCATATATTTT
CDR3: CASGLVGGDTIYF

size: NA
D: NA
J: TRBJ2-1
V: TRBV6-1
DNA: TGTGCCAGCAGTGGTGTCAGCTCCTACAATGAGCAGTTCTTC
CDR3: CASSGVSSYNEQFF

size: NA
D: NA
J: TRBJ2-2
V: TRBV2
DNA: TGTGCCAGCAGCGGACAGATGAACACCGGGGAGCTGTTTTTT
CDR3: CASSGQMNTGELFF

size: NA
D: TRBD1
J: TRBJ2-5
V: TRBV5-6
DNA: TGTGCCAGCAGCTTGGGGGTGACAGGGGGCATAGAAGAGACCCAGTACTTC
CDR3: CASSLGVTGGIEETQYF

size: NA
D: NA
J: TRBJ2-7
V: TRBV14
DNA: TGTGCCAGCAGCCAAGGGTACGAGCAGTACTTC
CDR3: CASSQGYEQYF

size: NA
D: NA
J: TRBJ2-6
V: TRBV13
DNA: TGTGCCAGCACCCGCAGAGCCTCTGGGGCCAACGTCCTGACTTTC
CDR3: CASTRRASGANVLTF

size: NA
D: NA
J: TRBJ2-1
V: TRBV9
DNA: TGTGCCAGCAAATTGGACGACCAATACAATGAGCAGTTCTTC
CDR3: CASKLDDQYNEQFF

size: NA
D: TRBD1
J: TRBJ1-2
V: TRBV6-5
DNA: TGTGCCAGCTCTCCAGGGGGGGCCGGTGGCTACACCTTC
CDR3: CASSPGGAGGYTF

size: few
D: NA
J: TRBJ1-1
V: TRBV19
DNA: TGTGCCAGTAGTATAGGAGCAAACACTGAAGCTTTCTTT
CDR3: CASSIGANTEAFF